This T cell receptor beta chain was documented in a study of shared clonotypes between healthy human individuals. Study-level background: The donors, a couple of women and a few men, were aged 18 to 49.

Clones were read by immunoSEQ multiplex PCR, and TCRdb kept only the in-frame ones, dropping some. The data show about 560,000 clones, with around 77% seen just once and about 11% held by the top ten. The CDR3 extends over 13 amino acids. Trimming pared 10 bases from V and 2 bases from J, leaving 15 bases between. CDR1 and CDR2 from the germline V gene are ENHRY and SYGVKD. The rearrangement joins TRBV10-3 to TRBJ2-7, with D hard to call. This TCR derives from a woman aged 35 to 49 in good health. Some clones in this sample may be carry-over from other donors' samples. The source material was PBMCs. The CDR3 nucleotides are TGTGCCACCACTACGGACGGAGCCTACGAGCAGTACTTC. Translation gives CATTTDGAYEQYF.